This T cell receptor beta chain was captured in a study of identical twins. Study findings and constraints: Researchers reported excess low generation probability among twin-shared out-of-frame alpha sequences.

Ten or more counts support this clonotype. What it binds is unknown. TCRdb redid the calling of the 5' RACE reads with MiXCR, one entry per CDR3 protein. The sample contains under 350,000 distinct CDR3 sequences, roughly 8.6% of which appear only once. The CDR3 sequence is 17 residues long. V lost 4 bases to trimming and J lost 0 bases; unmatched junction nucleotides: 6. These same records also appear under a second study, on yellow fever vaccine responses in identical twins.

Sequenced sample: CD8+ T cells sorted from blood. The sequence came from a woman in her late teens or twenties in good health. The chain combines TRBV12-3 or TRBV12-4 with TRBJ2-1, with 10 bases matching TRBD2. The CDR3 region has the DNA TGTGCCAGCAGTTCTCGGACTAGCGGTAGCTCCTACAATGAGCAGTTCTTC. It is translated as CASSSRTSGSSYNEQFF.